This T cell receptor (beta chain) comes out of a study of T cell changes during pregnancy in multiple sclerosis. This table comes from immunoSEQ multiplex PCR, and its TCRdb copy is limited to in-frame clones, with some not included. Here the sample spans 60,000 to 80,000 clones, about nine tenths being singletons. This sequence originates from a female donor with multiple sclerosis, enrolled in a pregnancy study. The sequencing used peripheral blood, collected before pregnancy.

CDR3 protein: CASSFRGQSQETQYF. As DNA, the CDR3 is TGTGCCAGCAGCTTTCGCGGACAGAGCCAAGAGACCCAGTACTTC. V and J are TRBV7-2 and TRBJ2-5, with D possibly matching TRBD1 (6 bases). V was trimmed by 3 bases and J by 1 base, leaving 12 bases between them. Germline assignment: CDR1 SGHTA and CDR2 FQGNSA. This CDR3 comprises 15 residues.